The source of this T cell receptor beta chain is a study of T cells after yellow fever vaccination. CDR3 length equals 13 residues. The germline V and J ends were trimmed by 6 bases and 0 bases, with 8 bases remaining between them. Germline-derived CDR1 and CDR2 are SGHTA and FQGNSA. TCRdb redid the calling of the 5' RACE reads with MiXCR, one entry per CDR3 protein. The sample carries some 48,000 distinct CDR3 sequences, just under 6.5% recorded once. This TCR came from a man aged 25 to 40 who received the YFV17D yellow fever vaccine. The rearrangement joins TRBV7-2 to TRBJ1-1; D ambiguous. Sequenced material: PBMCs, either bulk or a sorted T-cell subset (CD4+, CD8+, memory, or dextramer-sorted; not recorded which), taken 45 days after the yellow fever booster vaccination. Written as DNA, the CDR3 is TGTGCCAGCAGAGAGACACTGAACACTGAAGCTTTCTTT. It translates to CASRETLNTEAFF. The complete variable domain, with remaining parts taken from reference TRBV7-2 and TRBJ1-1, reads GAGVSQSPSNKVTEKGKDVELRCDPISGHTALYWYRQSLGQGLEFLIYFQGNSAPDKSGLPSDRFSAERTGGSVSTLTIQRTQQEDSAVYLCASRETLNTEAFFGQGTRLTVV.